The clone carrying this TCR beta chain was recorded many times. Amplification yielded TCR beta CDR3 regions, with RNA transcripts as the source. During a first-round RT-PCR of the TCR CDR3, the HTBI primer set was used. A single record per CDR3 protein comes from TCRdb applying MiXCR to the multiplex PCR reads. The sample lists more than 350,000 distinct CDR3 sequences, more than 14% occurring once. This sample is part of a study of T cells in Graves' hyperthyroidism and ophthalmopathy. Germline V gene sequence: CDR1 MNHEY, CDR2 SMNVEV (reference sequence). The trim removed 5 bases at V and 5 bases at J, leaving 10 bases unmatched. The CDR3 is 15 residues long.

This chain joins TRBV27 and TRBJ1-1; 8 positions agree with TRBD1. The receptor was derived from a woman aged 25 to 39 with Graves' ophthalmopathy. Material: blood. The CDR3 coding sequence is TGTGCCAGCAGTCCCGGAGGACAGGGAGCTACTGAAGCTTTCTTT. This gives the protein CASSPGGQGATEAFF.